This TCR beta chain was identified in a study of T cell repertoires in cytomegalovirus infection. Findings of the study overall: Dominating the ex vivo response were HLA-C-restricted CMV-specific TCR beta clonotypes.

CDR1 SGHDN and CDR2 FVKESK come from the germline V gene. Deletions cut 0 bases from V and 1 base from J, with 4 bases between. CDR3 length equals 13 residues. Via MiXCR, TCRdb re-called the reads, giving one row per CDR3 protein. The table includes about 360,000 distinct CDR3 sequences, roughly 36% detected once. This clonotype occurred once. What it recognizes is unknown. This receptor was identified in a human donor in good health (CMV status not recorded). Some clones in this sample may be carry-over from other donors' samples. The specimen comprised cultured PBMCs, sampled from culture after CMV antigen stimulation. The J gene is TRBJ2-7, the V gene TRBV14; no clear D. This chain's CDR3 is CASSQDRSYEQYV. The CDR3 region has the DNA TGTGCCAGCAGCCAAGATCGGTCCTACGAGCAGTACGTC.